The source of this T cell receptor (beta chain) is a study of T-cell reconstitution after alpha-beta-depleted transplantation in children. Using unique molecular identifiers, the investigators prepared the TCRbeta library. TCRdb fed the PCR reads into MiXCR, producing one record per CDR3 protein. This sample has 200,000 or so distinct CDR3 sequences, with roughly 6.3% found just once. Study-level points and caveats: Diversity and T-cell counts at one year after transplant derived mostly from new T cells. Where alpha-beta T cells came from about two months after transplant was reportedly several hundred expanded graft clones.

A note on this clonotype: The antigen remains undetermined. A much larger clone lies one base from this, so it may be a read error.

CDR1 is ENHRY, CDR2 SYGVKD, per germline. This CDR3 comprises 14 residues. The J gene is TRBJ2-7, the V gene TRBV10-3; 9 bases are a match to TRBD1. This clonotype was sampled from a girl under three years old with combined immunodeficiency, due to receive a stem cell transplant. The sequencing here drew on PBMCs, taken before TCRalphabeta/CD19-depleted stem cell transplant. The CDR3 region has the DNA TGTGCCATCAGTGTTCCGGGACAGGGCTACGGGCAGTACTTC. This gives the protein CAISVPGQGYGQYF.